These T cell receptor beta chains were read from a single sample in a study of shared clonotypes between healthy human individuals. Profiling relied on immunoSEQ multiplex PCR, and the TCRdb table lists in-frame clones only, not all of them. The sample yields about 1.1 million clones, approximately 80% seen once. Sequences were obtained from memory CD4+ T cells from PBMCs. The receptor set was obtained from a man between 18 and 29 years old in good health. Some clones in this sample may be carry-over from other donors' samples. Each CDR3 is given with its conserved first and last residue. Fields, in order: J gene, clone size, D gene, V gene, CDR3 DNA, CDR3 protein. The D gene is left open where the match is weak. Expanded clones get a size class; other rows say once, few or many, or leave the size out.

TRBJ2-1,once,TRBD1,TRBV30,TGTGCCTGGAGCATCCGGGACAGGGCCCTGAATGAGCAGTTCTTC,CAWSIRDRALNEQFF
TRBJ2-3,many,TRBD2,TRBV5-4,TGTGCCAGCAGCTGGGGACTAGCGGGCAGCACAGATACGCAGTATTTT,CASSWGLAGSTDTQYF
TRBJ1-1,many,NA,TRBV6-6,TGTGCCAGCAGTTCTGAAGCTTTCTTT,CASSSEAFF
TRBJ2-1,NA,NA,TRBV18,TGTGCCAGCTCCTTCGGACAGCACAATGAGCAGTTCTTC,CASSFGQHNEQFF
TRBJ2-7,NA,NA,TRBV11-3,TGTGCCAGCAGCCCCTCAGGGCGCGAGCAGTACTTC,CASSPSGREQYF
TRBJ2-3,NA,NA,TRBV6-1,TGTGCCAGCATCCTGGGGGGAGCGACAGATACGCAGTATTTT,CASILGGATDTQYF
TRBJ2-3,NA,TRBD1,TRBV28,TGTGCCAGCAGGGGACAGGGAGGGGTCACAGATACGCAGTATTTT,CASRGQGGVTDTQYF
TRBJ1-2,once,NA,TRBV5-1,TGCGCCAGCAGCATGACAGCAGGCTATGGCTACACCTTC,CASSMTAGYGYTF
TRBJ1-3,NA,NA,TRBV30,TGTGCCTGGAGATTGGCGGGAGGAAACACCATATATTTT,CAWRLAGGNTIYF
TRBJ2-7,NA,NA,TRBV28,TGTGCCAGCAGTTTTCAGATTGGGGGCAGTCGACCCTACGAGCAGTACTTC,CASSFQIGGSRPYEQYF
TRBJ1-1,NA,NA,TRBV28,TGTGCCAGCAGCTACCAGGCCCGGGGGGGAGAAGCTTTCTTT,CASSYQARGGEAFF
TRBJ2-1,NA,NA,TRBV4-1,TGCGCCAGCAGCCAAGATGGGACTGGGGGCTCCTACAATGAGCAGTTCTTC,CASSQDGTGGSYNEQFF
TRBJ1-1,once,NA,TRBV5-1,TGCGCCAGCAGACCCCAGGTGAACACTGAAGCTTTCTTT,CASRPQVNTEAFF
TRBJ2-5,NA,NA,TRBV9,TGTGCCAGCGCGGCGGGACAAGAGACCCAGTACTTC,CASAAGQETQYF
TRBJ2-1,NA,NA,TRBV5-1,TGCGCCAGCAGCTTGGGTGCGGGGTCCTACAATGAGCAGTTCTTC,CASSLGAGSYNEQFF
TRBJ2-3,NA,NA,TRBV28,TGTGCCAGCAGTTCCAGGGGCGGGATTTCAGATACGCAGTATTTT,CASSSRGGISDTQYF
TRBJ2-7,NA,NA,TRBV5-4,TGTGCCAGCAGCTTGTCCGCGAGCGGTGCAAACTACGAGCAGTACTTC,CASSLSASGANYEQYF
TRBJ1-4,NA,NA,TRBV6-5,TGTGCCAGCAGATCAGGGCCACCTTCGGATGAAAAACTGTTTTTT,CASRSGPPSDEKLFF
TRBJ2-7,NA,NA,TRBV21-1,TGTGCCAGCAGCAAACTCGATTTCGGCGGGAGGAGCTCCTACGAGCAGTACTTC,CASSKLDFGGRSSYEQYF
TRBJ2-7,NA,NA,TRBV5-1,TGCGCCAGCACTCCGGGGGCGCTCTACGAGCAGTACTTC,CASTPGALYEQYF
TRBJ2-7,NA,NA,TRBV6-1,TGTGCCACCCGACTAGGCCCCGGGGAAGAGCAGTACTTC,CATRLGPGEEQYF
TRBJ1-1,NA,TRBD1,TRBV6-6,TGTGCCAGCAGCACTAACAGGGGCGAGATCGGCACTGAAGCTTTCTTT,CASSTNRGEIGTEAFF
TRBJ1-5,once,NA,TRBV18,TGTGCCAGCTCCCCAGACAGAAATCAGCCCCAGCATTTT,CASSPDRNQPQHF
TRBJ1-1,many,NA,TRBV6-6,TGTGCCAGCGACGTGGGCACTGAAGCTTTCTTT,CASDVGTEAFF
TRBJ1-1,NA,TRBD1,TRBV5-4,TGTGCCAGCAGCGGACAGGGAGGGAACACTGAAGCTTTCTTT,CASSGQGGNTEAFF
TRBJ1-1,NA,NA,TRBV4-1,TGCGCCAGCTTCAGGGGCGGGGAGGGGAACACTGAAGCTTTCTTT,CASFRGGEGNTEAFF
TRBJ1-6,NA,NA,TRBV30,TGTGCCTGGAGTGTACAGGAAAATTCACCCCTCCACTTT,CAWSVQENSPLHF
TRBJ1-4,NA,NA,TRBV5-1,TGCGCCAGCAGGCCGACAGGAGCAACTAATGAAAAACTGTTTTTT,CASRPTGATNEKLFF
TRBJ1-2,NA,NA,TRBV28,TGTGCCAGCAGTACAACGGGGGGCGGAGCTAACTATGGCTACACCTTC,CASSTTGGGANYGYTF
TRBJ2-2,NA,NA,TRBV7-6,TGTGCCAGCAGCTTAGCCCAACTGGCCGGGGAGCTGTTTTTT,CASSLAQLAGELFF
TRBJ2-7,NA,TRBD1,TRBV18,TGTGCCAGCTCACCACTAGGACAGGCCTACGAGCAGTACTTC,CASSPLGQAYEQYF
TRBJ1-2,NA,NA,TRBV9,TGTGCCAGCAGCGCCAGTAGCACCTTCGACAGCACCTATGGCTACACCTTC,CASSASSTFDSTYGYTF
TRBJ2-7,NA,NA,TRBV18,TGTGCCAGCTCACCCTCAGGGGACCTTTACGAGCAGTACTTC,CASSPSGDLYEQYF
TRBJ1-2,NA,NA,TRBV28,TGTGCCAGCAGTGCCGGGGGCCGGGGCTACACCTTC,CASSAGGRGYTF
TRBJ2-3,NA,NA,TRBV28,TGTGCCAGCAGCTCATTCCCGGGGGACGGGACAGATACGCAGTATTTT,CASSSFPGDGTDTQYF
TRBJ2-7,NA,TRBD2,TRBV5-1,TGCGCCAGCTCGAAAAGCGGGAGAGATGAGTACGAGCAGTACTTC,CASSKSGRDEYEQYF
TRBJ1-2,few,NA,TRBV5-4,TGTGCCAGCAGCCTTATGGGCGGAGGCTACACCTTC,CASSLMGGGYTF
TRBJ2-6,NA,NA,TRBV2,TGTGCCAGGGCAGGGACCTCGGGCTCTGGGGCCAACGTCCTGACTTTC,CARAGTSGSGANVLTF
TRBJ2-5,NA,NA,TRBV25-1,TGTGCCAGCGCGGGCCCTTTGGGGACTCCCCAAGAGACCCAGTACTTC,CASAGPLGTPQETQYF
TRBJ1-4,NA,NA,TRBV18,TGTGCCAGCTCACCGTGGGGAACAGGGTCTAATGAAAAACTGTTTTTT,CASSPWGTGSNEKLFF
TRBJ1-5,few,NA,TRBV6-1,TGTGCCAGCAGGTACGGGATAGATAGCAATCAGCCCCAGCATTTT,CASRYGIDSNQPQHF
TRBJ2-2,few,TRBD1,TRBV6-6,TGTGCCAGCAGAGGTGGGACAGGGAACACCGGGGAGCTGTTTTTT,CASRGGTGNTGELFF
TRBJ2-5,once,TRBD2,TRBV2,TGTGCCAGCAGTGAAGCGCCACTAGCGGGAGAGGAGACCCAGTACTTC,CASSEAPLAGEETQYF
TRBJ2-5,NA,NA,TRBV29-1,TGCAGCGTTGAAGATCCCGCGGTGGGAGAGACCCAGTACTTC,CSVEDPAVGETQYF
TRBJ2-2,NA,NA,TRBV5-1,TGCGCCAGCGGAGATGGGGGGAACACCGGGGAGCTGTTTTTT,CASGDGGNTGELFF
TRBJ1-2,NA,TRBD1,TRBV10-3,TGTGCCATCAGGAAACAGGGGGAGGTAGATGGCTACACCTTC,CAIRKQGEVDGYTF
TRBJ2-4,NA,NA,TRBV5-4,TGTGCCAGCAGCTTGGGGGGGGATGGCAAAAACATTCAGTACTTC,CASSLGGDGKNIQYF
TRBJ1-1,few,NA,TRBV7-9,TGTGCCAGCAGCTTAGTTTGGGAATTGAACACTGAAGCTTTCTTT,CASSLVWELNTEAFF
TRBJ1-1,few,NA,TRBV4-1,TGCGCCAGCAGCCGTTTCCATCAGGGGTCAAGTGAAGCTTTCTTT,CASSRFHQGSSEAFF
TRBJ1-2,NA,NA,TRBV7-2,TGTGCCAGCAGCCTCGCCGGGTTGTCGGGCTACACCTTC,CASSLAGLSGYTF
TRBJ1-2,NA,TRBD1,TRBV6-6,TGTGCCAGCAGTTACGACCGACAGGGGTATGGCTACACCTTC,CASSYDRQGYGYTF
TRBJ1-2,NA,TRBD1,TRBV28,TGTGCCAGCAGTGCCGGGACAGCCTATGGCTACACCTTC,CASSAGTAYGYTF
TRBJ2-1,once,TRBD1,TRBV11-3,TGTGCCAGCAGCCCAGGGACAGCATCCTACAATGAGCAGTTCTTC,CASSPGTASYNEQFF
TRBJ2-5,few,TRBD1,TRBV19,TGTGCCAGTAGCTCGAGGGACAGCCTCCAGTACTTC,CASSSRDSLQYF